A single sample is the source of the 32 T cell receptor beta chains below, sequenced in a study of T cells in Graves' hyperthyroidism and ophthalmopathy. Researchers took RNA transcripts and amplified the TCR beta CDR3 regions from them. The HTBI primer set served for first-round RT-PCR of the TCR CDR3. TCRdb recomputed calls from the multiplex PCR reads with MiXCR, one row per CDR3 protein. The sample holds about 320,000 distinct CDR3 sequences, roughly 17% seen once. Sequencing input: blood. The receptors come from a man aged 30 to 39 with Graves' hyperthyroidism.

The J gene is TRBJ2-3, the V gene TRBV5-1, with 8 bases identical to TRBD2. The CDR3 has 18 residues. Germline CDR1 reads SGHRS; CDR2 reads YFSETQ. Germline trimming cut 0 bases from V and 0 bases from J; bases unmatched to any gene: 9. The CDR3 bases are TGCGCCAGCAGCTTGGCCTCAACTAGCGGTACTAGCACAGATACGCAGTATTTT. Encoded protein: CASSLASTSGTSTDTQYF.

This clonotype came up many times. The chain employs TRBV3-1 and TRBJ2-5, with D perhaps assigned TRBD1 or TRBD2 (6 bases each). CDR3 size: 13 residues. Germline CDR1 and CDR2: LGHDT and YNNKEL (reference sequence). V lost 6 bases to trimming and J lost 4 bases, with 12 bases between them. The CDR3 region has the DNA TGTGCCAGCAGAGGGGGGTGGTCAGAGACCCAGTACTTC. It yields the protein CASRGGWSETQYF.

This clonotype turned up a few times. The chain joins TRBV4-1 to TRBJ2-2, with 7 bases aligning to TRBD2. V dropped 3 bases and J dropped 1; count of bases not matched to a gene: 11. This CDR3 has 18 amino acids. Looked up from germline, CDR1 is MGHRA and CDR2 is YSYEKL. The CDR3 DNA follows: TGCGCCAGCAGCCACCCCGCTGGGGCTAGCGGGAACACCGGGGAGCTGTTTTTT. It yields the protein CASSHPAGASGNTGELFF.

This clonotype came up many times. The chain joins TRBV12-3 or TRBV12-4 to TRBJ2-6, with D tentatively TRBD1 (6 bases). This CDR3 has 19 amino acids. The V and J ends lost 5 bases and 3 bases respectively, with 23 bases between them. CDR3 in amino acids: CASSPGHLTILGGANVLTF. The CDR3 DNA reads TGTGCCAGCAGTCCGGGACACTTAACCATCCTTGGTGGGGCCAACGTCCTGACTTTC.

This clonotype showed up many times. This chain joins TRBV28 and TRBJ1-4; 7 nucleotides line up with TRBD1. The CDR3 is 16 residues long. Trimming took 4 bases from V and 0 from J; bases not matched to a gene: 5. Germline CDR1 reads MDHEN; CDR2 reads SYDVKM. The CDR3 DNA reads TGTGCCAGCAGTTCCCGACAGGGAGCAACTAATGAAAAACTGTTTTTT. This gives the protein CASSSRQGATNEKLFF. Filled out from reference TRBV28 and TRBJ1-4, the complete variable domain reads DVKVTQSSRYLVKRTGEKVFLECVQDMDHENMFWYRQDPGLGLRLIYFSYDVKMKEKGDIPEGYSVSREKKERFSLILESASTNQTSMYLCASSSRQGATNEKLFFGSGTQLSVL.

The CDR3 reads CASSYHSLAGDHEQYF. The CDR3 coding sequence is TGTGCCAGCAGTTACCACTCCCTAGCGGGAGATCACGAGCAGTACTTC. V usage is TRBV6-5 and J usage is TRBJ2-7; 10 bases fit TRBD2. CDR1 MNHEY and CDR2 SVGAGI come from the germline V gene. The CDR3 runs to 16 residues. The J segment lost 5 bases and the V segment lost 2 bases, leaving 9 bases of the junction unmatched.

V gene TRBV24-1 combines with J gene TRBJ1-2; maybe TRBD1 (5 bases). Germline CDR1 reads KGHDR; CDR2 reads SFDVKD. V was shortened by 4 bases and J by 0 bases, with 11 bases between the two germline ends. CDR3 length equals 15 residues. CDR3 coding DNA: TGTGCCACCAGTGAGCCCGGGACGGCTAACTATGGCTACACCTTC. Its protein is CATSEPGTANYGYTF.

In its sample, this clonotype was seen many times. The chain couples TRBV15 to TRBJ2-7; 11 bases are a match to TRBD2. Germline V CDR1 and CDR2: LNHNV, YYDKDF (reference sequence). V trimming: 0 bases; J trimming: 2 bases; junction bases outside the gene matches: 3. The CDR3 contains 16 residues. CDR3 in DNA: TGTGCCACCAGCAGAGAGGGGACTAGCGGACCCTACGAGCAGTACTTC. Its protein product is CATSREGTSGPYEQYF. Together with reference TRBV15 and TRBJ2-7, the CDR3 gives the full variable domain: DAMVIQNPRYQVTQFGKPVTLSCSQTLNHNVMYWYQQKSSQAPKLLFHYYDKDFNNEADTPDNFQSRRPNTSFCFLDIRSPGLGDTAMYLCATSREGTSGPYEQYFGPGTRLTVT.

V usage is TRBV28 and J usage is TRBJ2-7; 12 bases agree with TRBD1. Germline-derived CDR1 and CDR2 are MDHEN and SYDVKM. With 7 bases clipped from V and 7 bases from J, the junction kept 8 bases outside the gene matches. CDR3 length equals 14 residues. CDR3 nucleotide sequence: TGTGCCAGCACTCGGGACAGGGGGCCGGAAGAGCAGTACTTC. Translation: CASTRDRGPEEQYF.

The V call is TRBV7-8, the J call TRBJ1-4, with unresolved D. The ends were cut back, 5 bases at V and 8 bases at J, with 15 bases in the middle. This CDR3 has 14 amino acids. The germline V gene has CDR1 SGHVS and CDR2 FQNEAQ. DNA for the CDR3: TGTGCCAGCAGCCCCCTCCGGCTCTCCGAAAAACTGTTTTTT. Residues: CASSPLRLSEKLFF.

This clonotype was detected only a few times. Written as DNA, the CDR3 is TGTGCCAGCAGCCTATTTGACGGTGGTGAAGCTTTCTTT. Its protein is CASSLFDGGEAFF. The chain recombines TRBV7-9 with TRBJ1-1; D gene unclear. Per germline, CDR1 SEHNR and CDR2 FQNEAQ (reference sequence). The CDR3 runs 13 residues. Trimming left V 5 bases short and J 7 bases short, with 14 bases between.

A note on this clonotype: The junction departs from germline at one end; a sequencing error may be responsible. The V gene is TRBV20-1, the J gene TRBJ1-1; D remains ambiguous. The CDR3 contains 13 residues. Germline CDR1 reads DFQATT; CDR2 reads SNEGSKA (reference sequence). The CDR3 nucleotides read TGCAGTGCTATTTCCGGTCTTAACACTGAAGCTCTCTTT. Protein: CSAISGLNTEALF.

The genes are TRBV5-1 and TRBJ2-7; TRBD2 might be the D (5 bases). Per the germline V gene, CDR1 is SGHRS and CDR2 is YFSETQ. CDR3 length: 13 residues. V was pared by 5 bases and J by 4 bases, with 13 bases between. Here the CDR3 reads CASSVSGSYEQYF. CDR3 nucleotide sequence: TGCGCCAGCAGTGTGAGCGGCAGTTACGAGCAGTACTTC. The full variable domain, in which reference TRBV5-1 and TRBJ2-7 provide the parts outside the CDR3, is KAGVTQTPRYLIKTRGQQVTLSCSPISGHRSVSWYQQTPGQGLQFLFEYFSETQRNKGNFPGRFSGRQFSNSRSEMNVSTLELGDSALYLCASSVSGSYEQYFGPGTRLTVT.

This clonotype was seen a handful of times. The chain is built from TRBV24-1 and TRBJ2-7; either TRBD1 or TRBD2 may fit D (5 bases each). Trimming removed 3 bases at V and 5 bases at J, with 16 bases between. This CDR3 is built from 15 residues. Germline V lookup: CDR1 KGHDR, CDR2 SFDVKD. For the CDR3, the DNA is TGTGCCACCAGTGATGTCGGGACCTCCCGGAACGAGCAGTACTTC. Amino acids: CATSDVGTSRNEQYF.

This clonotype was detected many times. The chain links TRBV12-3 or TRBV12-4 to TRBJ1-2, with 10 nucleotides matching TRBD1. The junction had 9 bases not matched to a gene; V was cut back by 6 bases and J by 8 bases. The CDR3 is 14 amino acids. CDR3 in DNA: TGTGCCAGCAGCACCGGGACAGGGGTCGACGGCTACACCTTC. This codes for CASSTGTGVDGYTF.

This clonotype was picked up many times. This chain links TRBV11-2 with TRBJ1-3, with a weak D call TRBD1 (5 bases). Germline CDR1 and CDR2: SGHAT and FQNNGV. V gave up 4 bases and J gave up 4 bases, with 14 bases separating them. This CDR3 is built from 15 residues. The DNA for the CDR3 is TGTGCCAGCAGCTCTCTCCAGGGAGACGGAAACACCATATATTTT. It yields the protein CASSSLQGDGNTIYF.

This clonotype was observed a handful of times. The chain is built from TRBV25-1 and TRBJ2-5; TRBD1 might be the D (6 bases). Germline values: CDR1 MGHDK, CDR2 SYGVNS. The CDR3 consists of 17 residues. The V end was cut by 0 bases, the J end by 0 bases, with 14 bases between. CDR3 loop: CASSEYMAGAHQETQYF. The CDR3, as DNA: TGTGCCAGCAGTGAATATATGGCAGGGGCTCACCAAGAGACCCAGTACTTC.

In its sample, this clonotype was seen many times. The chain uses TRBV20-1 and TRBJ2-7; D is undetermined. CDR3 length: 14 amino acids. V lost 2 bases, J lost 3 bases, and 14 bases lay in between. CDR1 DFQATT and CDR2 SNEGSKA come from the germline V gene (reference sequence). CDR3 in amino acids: CSARPQDILYEQYF. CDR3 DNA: TGCAGTGCTAGACCCCAAGACATCCTCTACGAGCAGTACTTC.

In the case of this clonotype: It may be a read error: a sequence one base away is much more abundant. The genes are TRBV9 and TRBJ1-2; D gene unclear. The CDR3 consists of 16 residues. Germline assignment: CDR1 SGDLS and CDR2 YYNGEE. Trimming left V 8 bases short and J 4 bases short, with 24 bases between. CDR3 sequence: CARTNEAVLPGYGYTF. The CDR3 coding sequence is TGTGCCAGAACCAACGAGGCAGTTCTCCCCGGCTATGGCTACACCTTC.

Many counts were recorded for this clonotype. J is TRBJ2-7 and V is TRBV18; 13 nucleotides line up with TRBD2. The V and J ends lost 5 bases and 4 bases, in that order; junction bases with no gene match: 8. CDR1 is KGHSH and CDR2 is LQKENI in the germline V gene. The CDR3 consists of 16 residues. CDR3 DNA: TGTGCCAGCTCATCCTCTCGGACTAGCGGGAGTTACGAGCAGTACTTC. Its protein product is CASSSSRTSGSYEQYF.

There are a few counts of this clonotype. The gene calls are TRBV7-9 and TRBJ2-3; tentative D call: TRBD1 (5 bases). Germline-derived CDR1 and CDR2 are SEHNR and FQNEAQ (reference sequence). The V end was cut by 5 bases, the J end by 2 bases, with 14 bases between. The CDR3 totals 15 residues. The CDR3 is CASSGRQSITDTQYF. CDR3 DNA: TGTGCCAGCAGCGGCCGACAGAGTATCACAGATACGCAGTATTTT.

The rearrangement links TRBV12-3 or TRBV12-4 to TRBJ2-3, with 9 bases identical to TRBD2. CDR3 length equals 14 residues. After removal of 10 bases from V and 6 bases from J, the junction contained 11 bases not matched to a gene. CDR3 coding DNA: TGTGCCATCAGAGCGGGGGGCAACCCGGATACGCAGTATTTT. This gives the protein CAIRAGGNPDTQYF.

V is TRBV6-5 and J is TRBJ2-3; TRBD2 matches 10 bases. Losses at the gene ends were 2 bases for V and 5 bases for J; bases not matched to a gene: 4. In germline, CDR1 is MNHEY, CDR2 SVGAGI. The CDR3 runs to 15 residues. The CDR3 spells CASSYLAGARDTQYF. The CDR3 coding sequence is TGTGCCAGCAGTTACCTAGCGGGAGCAAGAGATACGCAGTATTTT.

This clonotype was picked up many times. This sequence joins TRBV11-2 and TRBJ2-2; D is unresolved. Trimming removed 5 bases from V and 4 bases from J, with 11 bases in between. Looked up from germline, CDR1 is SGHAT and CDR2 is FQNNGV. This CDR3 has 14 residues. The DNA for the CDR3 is TGTGCCAGCAGCGCCGGGTTAATCACCGGGGAGCTGTTTTTT. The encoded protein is CASSAGLITGELFF.

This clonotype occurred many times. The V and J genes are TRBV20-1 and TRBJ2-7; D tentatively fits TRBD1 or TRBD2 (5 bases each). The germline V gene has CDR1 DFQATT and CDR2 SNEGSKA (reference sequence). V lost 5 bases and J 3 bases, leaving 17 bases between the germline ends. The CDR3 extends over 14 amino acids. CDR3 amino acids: CSAPKGPSFYEQYF. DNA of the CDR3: TGCAGTGCTCCTAAGGGACCCTCCTTCTACGAGCAGTACTTC.

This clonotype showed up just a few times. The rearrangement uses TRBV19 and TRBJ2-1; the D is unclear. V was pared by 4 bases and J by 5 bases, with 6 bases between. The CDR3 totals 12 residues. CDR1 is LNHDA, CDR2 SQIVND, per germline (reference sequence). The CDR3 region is CASSTINNEQFF. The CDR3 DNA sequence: TGTGCCAGTAGTACGATAAACAATGAGCAGTTCTTC.

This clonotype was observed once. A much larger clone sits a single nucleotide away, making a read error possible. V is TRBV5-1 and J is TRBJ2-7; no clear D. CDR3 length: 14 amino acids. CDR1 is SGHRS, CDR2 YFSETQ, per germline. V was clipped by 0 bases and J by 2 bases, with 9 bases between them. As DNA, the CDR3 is TGCGCCAGCAGCTTGGGCAAACTCCCCTACGAGCAGTACTTC. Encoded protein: CASSLGKLPYEQYF.

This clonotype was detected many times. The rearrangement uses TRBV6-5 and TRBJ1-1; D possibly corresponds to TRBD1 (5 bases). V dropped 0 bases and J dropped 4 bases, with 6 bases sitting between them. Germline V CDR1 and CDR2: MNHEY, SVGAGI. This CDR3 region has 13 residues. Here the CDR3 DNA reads TGTGCCAGCAGTTACTCGGGGGTCACTGAAGCTTTCTTT. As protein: CASSYSGVTEAFF.

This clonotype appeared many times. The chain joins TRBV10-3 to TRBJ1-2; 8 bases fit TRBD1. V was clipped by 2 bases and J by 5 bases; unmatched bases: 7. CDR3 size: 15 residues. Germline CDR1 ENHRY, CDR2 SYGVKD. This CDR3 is CAISEIRDRLYGYTF. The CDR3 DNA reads TGTGCCATCAGTGAGATCAGGGACAGGCTTTATGGCTACACCTTC.

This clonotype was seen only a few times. CDR3 coding DNA: TGTGCCAGCTCACGAGGGACTAGCGGGAGTGGCACAGATACGCAGTATTTT. This encodes CASSRGTSGSGTDTQYF. The V gene is TRBV18, the J gene TRBJ2-3; 14 nucleotides match TRBD2. Germline assignment: CDR1 KGHSH and CDR2 LQKENI. Trimming took 4 bases from V and 1 from J; bases not matched to a gene: 4. CDR3 length equals 17 residues. Complete variable domain (other parts from reference TRBV18 and TRBJ2-3): NAGVMQNPRHLVRRRGQEARLRCSPMKGHSHVYWYRQLPEEGLKFMVYLQKENIIDESGMPKERFSAEFPKEGPSILRIQQVVRGDSAAYFCASSRGTSGSGTDTQYFGPGTRLTVL.

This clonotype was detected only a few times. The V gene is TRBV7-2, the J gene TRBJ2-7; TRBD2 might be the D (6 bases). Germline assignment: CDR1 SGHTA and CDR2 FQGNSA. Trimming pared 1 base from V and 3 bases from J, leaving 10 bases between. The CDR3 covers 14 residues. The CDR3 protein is CASSLDGRYYEQYF. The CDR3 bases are TGTGCCAGCAGCTTAGACGGGAGATACTACGAGCAGTACTTC.

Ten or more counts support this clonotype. DNA of the CDR3: TGTGCCTGGCTAGGACGTCACGGCTACACCTTC. Protein sequence: CAWLGRHGYTF. V is TRBV30 and J is TRBJ1-2; the D is unclear. The V gene's germline CDR1 is GTSNPN and CDR2 SVGIG (reference sequence). CDR3 length: 11 residues. V lost 5 bases and J 8 bases, leaving 12 bases between the germline ends.